These 17 T cell receptor beta chains share one sample of origin, sequenced in a study of blood T cells in healthy people across ages. A second PCR, run for roughly 7 to 12 cycles, used a sample-barcoded 5' primer plus a J-beta primer mix. TCRdb used MiXCR to reprocess the 5' RACE reads, holding one entry per CDR3 protein. The sample has 650,000 to 700,000 distinct CDR3 sequences, around 50% seen once. Sequenced sample: blood. Every receptor here comes from a woman over 75 in good health.

Notes on this clonotype: A much more abundant neighbour one base away suggests this may be a read error. The V and J genes are TRBV29-1 and TRBJ1-2; weak D call: TRBD1 (6 bases). The CDR3 runs to 13 residues. Germline CDR1 reads SQVTM; CDR2 reads ANQGSEA. V lost 1 base, J lost 7 bases, and 13 bases lay in between. The CDR3: CSVEVITGSGYTF. CDR3 nucleotides: TGCAGCGTTGAAGTGATTACAGGGTCTGGCTACACCTTC.

The V call is TRBV5-4, the J call TRBJ2-1, with no clear D. The germline gives CDR1 SGHNT, CDR2 YYREEE (reference sequence). V dropped 0 bases and J dropped 2 bases, with 12 bases sitting between them. CDR3 size: 16 residues. The CDR3 DNA sequence: TGTGCCAGCAGCTTGGTGGGCAGCTTCCCCTACAATGAGCAGTTCTTC. Protein: CASSLVGSFPYNEQFF.

The rearrangement uses TRBV18 and TRBJ2-3; possible D gene TRBD1, 6 bases. There are 14 residues in the CDR3. Per the germline V gene, CDR1 is KGHSH and CDR2 is LQKENI. Trimming shortened V by 2 bases and J by 4 bases, and 10 bases separated the two germline ends. Here the CDR3 DNA reads TGTGCCAGCTCACCAAGGGGGTGGTCAGATACGCAGTATTTT. Encoded protein: CASSPRGWSDTQYF.

A note on this clonotype: This sequence may be a read error, since a much larger clone differs from it by one base. The chain has TRBV3-1 and TRBJ2-1; D is ambiguous. This CDR3 is 12 amino acids long. The V gene lost 0 bases and the J gene lost 15 bases, with 12 bases spanning the gap. CDR1 and CDR2 from the germline V gene are LGHDT and YNNKEL (reference sequence). The CDR3 DNA reads as TGTGCCAGCAGCCAAGAGGGCTACCAGACGTTCTTC. It encodes CASSQEGYQTFF.

This chain links TRBV29-1 with TRBJ2-2; 9 bases align to TRBD2. This CDR3 contains 14 residues. CDR1 is SQVTM and CDR2 is ANQGSEA in the germline V gene. The ends lost 6 bases at V and 1 base at J; junction bases unmatched: 3. CDR3 amino acids: CSVPSGMNTGELFF. CDR3 bases: TGCAGCGTCCCTAGCGGGATGAACACCGGGGAGCTGTTTTTT.

J is TRBJ2-1 and V is TRBV12-3 or TRBV12-4; 8 bases line up with TRBD1. The CDR3 is 14 residues long. The V segment lost 2 bases and the J segment 8 bases; nucleotides outside the gene matches: 5. CDR3 bases: TGTGCCAGCAGTTTAAAAGCAGGGGGCCATGAGCAGTTCTTC. Amino acid sequence: CASSLKAGGHEQFF.

To note about this clonotype: A much larger clone is a single base away; this may be a read error. The chain joins TRBV20-1 to TRBJ2-5; possibly TRBD2 for D (6 bases). The J call may be mistaken, given a closer DNA end match to TRBJ2-7. The germline V gene has CDR1 DFQATT and CDR2 SNEGSKA (reference sequence). The CDR3 is 13 amino acids. CDR3 sequence reads: CSARLVGAYEQYF. CDR3 nucleotides: TGCAGTGCCAGACTAGTCGGGGCTTACGAGCAGTACTTC.

The V gene is TRBV20-1, the J gene TRBJ2-1, with no clear D. From germline, CDR1 is DFQATT and CDR2 SNEGSKA (reference sequence). The CDR3 sequence is 15 residues long. Trimming stripped 1 base from V and 5 bases from J, with 15 bases between. The CDR3 here is CSARVQSRMNNEQFF. The CDR3 DNA reads TGCAGTGCTAGAGTGCAGTCGAGGATGAACAATGAGCAGTTCTTC.

This clonotype appeared many times. V is TRBV4-2 and J is TRBJ1-2, with D perhaps matching TRBD1 (6 bases). This CDR3 has 15 amino acids. Germline-derived CDR1 and CDR2 are LGHNA and YNFKEQ. Trimming removed 0 bases from V and 4 bases from J, with 12 bases in between. The CDR3 coding sequence is TGTGCCAGCAGCCAAGATACCCAGGGGCCCTATGGCTACACCTTC. This codes for CASSQDTQGPYGYTF.

The rearrangement links TRBV6-1 to TRBJ2-3; 8 bases are a match to TRBD2. The CDR3 is made up of 13 amino acids. After removal of 4 bases from V and 14 bases from J, the junction contained 11 bases not matched to a gene. From germline, CDR1 is MNHNS and CDR2 SASEGT. The CDR3 is CASSVGLARSLYF. CDR3 nucleotide sequence: TGTGCCAGCAGTGTTGGACTAGCCCGCTCATTGTATTTT.

The rearrangement joins TRBV20-1 to TRBJ2-5; 8 nucleotides align to TRBD1. Germline V gene lookup returns CDR1 DFQATT and CDR2 SNEGSKA (reference sequence). This CDR3 is built from 15 residues. Trimming took 5 bases from V and 11 from J; bases not matched to a gene: 19. This CDR3 reads CSAAPGTGYGDEQYF. The CDR3 nucleotides read TGCAGTGCTGCCCCCGGGACAGGTTACGGCGATGAGCAGTACTTC.

About this clonotype itself: Since a much larger clone is just one base distant, this may be a read error. This chain uses TRBV12-3 or TRBV12-4 with TRBJ2-3; 7 nucleotides line up with TRBD2. V dropped 6 bases and J dropped 6; count of bases not matched to a gene: 9. This CDR3 is 14 amino acids long. The CDR3 sequence is CASSRISGMDTQYF. The CDR3 DNA reads as TGTGCCAGCAGCCGGATAAGCGGGATGGATACGCAGTATTTT.

The V gene is TRBV7-2, the J gene TRBJ2-5, with D possibly being TRBD1 (6 bases). V lost 5 bases to trimming and J lost 0 bases, with 16 bases between them. CDR1 and CDR2 (germline): SGHTA, FQGNSA. The length of the CDR3 is 16 residues. CDR3 region: CASSRPGHIYQETQYF. The CDR3 coding sequence is TGTGCCAGCAGCAGGCCGGGACACATTTACCAAGAGACCCAGTACTTC.

Concerning this clonotype: A read error is possible here, since a much larger clone lies one base away. The chain employs TRBV5-1 and TRBJ2-3; D remains ambiguous. CDR3 length: 11 residues. Germline V lookup: CDR1 SGHRS, CDR2 YFSETQ. CDR3 sequence: CVSSLSYTQYF. CDR3 coding DNA: TGCGTCAGCAGCTTGAGTTATACGCAGTATTTT.

The chain recombines TRBV29-1 with TRBJ1-2, with D perhaps matching TRBD1 (5 bases). The germline V and J ends were trimmed by 4 bases and 8 bases, with 11 bases remaining between them. The CDR3 contains 11 residues. Germline CDR1 reads SQVTM; CDR2 reads ANQGSEA. The CDR3 protein is CSVVRAGGYTF. CDR3 bases: TGCAGCGTTGTCAGGGCGGGCGGCTACACCTTC. Supplemented by reference TRBV29-1 and TRBJ1-2, the full variable domain reads SAVISQKPSRDICQRGTSLTIQCQVDSQVTMMFWYRQQPGQSLTLIATANQGSEATYESGFVIDKFPISRPNLTFSTLTVSNMSPEDSSIYLCSVVRAGGYTFGSGTRLTVV.

A word on this clonotype: A single base separates this from a much larger clone, so it may be a read error. The chain has TRBV7-9 and TRBJ2-1; 7 bases agree with TRBD1. CDR3 length equals 14 residues. V trimming: 5 bases; J trimming: 13 bases; junction bases outside the gene matches: 14. Germline CDR1 SEHNR, CDR2 FQNEAQ (reference sequence). CDR3 sequence: CASSLRDSEETQFF. The DNA for the CDR3 is TGTGCCAGCAGCCTCAGGGACAGCGAAGAGACCCAGTTCTTC.

The chain employs TRBV18 and TRBJ1-1, with 8 nucleotides matching TRBD1. Germline V gene lookup returns CDR1 KGHSH and CDR2 LQKENI. V lost 6 bases to trimming and J lost 5 bases; unmatched junction nucleotides: 5. This CDR3 has 13 residues. Here the CDR3 DNA reads TGTGCCAGCTCTGCAGGGGGCGGGACTGAAGCTTTCTTT. It codes for CASSAGGGTEAFF.